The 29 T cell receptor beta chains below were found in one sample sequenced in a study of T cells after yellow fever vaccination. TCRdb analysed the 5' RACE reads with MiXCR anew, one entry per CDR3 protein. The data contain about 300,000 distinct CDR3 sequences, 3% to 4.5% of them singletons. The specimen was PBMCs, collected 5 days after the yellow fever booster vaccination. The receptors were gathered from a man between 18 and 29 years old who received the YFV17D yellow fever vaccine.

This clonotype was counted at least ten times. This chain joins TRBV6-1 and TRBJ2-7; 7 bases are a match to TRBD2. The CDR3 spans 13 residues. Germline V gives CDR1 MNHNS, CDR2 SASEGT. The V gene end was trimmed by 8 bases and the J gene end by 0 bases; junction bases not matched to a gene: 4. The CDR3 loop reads CASGRASSYEQYV. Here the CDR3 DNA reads TGTGCCAGCGGGAGGGCTAGCTCCTACGAGCAGTACGTC.

CDR3 bases: TGTGCCAGCAGACCTGACAGGGACCACTCCTACGAGCAGTACTTC. It codes for CASRPDRDHSYEQYF. This chain links TRBV7-8 with TRBJ2-7, with TRBD1 matching 7 bases. In germline, CDR1 is SGHVS, CDR2 FQNEAQ. CDR3 length equals 15 residues. J was trimmed by 0 bases and V by 6 bases; bases with no gene match: 8. Full variable domain (remainder filled in from reference TRBV7-8 and TRBJ2-7): GAGVSQSPRYKVAKRGQDVALRCDPISGHVSLFWYQQALGQGPEFLTYFQNEAQLDKSGLPSDRFFAERPEGSVSTLKIQRTQQEDSAVYLCASRPDRDHSYEQYFGPGTRLTVT.

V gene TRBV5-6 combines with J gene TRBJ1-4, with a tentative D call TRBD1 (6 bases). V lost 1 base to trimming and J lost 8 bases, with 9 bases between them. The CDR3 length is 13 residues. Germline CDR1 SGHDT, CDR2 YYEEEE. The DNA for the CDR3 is TGTGCCAGCAGCTTGAATACAGGGGAAAAACTGTTTTTT. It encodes CASSLNTGEKLFF.

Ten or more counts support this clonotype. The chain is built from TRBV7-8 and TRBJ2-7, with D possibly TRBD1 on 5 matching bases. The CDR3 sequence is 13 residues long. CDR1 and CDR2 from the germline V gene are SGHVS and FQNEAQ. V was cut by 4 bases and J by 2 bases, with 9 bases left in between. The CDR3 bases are TGTGCCAGCAGCTATGACAGAGCCTACGAGCAGTACGTC. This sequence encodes CASSYDRAYEQYV.

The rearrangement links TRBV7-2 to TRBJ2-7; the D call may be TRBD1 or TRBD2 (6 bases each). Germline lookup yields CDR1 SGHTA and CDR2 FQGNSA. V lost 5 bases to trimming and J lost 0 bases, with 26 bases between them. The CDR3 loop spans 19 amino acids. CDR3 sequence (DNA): TGTGCCAGCAGCCGGAGGGGGTCTAACTTGAAAGATAGCTCCTACGAGCAGTACTTC. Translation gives CASSRRGSNLKDSSYEQYF.

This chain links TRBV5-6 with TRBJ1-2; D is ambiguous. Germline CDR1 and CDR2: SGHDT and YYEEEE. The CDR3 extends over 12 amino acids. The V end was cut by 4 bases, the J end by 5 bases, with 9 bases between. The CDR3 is CASSQTEYGYTF. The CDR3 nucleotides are TGTGCCAGCAGCCAGACCGAGTATGGCTACACCTTC.

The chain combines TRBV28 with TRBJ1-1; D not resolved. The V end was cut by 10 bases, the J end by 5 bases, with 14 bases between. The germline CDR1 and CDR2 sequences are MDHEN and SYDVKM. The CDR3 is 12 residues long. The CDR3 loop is CATSGRRTEAFF. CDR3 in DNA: TGTGCCACCTCTGGGCGACGGACTGAAGCTTTCTTT.

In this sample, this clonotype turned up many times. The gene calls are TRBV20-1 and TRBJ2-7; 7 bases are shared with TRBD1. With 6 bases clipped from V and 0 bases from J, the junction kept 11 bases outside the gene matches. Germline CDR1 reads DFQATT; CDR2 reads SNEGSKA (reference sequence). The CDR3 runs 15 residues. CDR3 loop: CSAPQGQRSSYEQYF. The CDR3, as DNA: TGCAGTGCGCCGCAGGGACAGCGAAGCTCCTACGAGCAGTACTTC.

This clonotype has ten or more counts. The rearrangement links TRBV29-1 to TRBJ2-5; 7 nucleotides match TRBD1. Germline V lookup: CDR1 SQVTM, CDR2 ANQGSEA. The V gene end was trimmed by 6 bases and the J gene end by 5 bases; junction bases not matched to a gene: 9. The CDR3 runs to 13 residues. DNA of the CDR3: TGCAGCGTCAAGTTACAGGGGTGGGAGACCCAGTACTTC. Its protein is CSVKLQGWETQYF.

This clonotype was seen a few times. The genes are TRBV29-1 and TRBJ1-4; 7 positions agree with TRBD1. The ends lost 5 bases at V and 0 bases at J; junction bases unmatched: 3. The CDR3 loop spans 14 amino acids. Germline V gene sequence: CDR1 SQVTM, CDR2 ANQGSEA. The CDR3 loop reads CSVKGAATNEKLFF. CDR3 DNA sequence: TGCAGCGTTAAGGGGGCAGCAACTAATGAAAAACTGTTTTTT.

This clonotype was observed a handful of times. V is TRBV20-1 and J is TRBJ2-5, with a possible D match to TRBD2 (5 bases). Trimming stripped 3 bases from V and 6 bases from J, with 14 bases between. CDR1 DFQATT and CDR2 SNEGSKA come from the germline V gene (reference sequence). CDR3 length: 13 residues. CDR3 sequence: CSASRAVEKTQYF. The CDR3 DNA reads TGCAGTGCTAGCAGAGCGGTTGAGAAGACCCAGTACTTC.

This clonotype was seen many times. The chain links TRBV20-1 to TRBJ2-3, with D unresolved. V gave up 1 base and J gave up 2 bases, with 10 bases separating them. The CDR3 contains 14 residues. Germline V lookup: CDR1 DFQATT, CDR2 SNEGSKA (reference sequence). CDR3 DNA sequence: TGCAGTGCTAGAGGTGTAAGGGCCACAGATACGCAGTATTTT. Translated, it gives CSARGVRATDTQYF.

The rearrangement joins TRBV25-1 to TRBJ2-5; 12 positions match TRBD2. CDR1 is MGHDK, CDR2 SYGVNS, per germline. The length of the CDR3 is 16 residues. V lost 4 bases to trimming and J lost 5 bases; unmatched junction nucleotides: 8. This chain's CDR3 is CASSAPSGGARETQYF. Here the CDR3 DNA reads TGTGCCAGCAGTGCCCCTAGCGGGGGGGCCCGGGAGACCCAGTACTTC.

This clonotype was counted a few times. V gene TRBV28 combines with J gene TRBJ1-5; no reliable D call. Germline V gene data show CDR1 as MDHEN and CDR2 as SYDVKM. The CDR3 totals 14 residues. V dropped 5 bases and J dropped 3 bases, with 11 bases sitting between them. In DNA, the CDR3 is TGTGCCAGCAGTCCCGGGGTCATCAATCAGCCCCAGCATTTT. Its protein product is CASSPGVINQPQHF.

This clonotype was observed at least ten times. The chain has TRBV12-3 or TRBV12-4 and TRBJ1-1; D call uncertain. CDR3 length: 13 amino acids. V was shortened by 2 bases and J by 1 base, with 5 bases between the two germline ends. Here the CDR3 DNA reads TGTGCCAGCAGTTTAACCACGAACACTGAAGCTTTCTTT. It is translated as CASSLTTNTEAFF.

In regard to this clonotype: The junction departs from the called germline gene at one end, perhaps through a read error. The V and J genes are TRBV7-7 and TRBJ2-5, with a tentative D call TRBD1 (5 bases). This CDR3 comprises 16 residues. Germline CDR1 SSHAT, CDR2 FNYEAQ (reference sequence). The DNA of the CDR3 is TGTGCTAGCAGCTTATACAGAGGAGACAGCAAAGAGACCCAGTACTTC. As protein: CASSLYRGDSKETQYF.

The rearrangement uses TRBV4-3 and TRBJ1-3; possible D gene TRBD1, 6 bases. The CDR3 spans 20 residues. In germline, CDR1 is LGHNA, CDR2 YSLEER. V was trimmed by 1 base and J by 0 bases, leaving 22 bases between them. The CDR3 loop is CASSQGAWDTLKGSGNTIYF. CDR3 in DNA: TGCGCCAGCAGCCAAGGGGCCTGGGACACCCTAAAGGGCTCTGGAAACACCATATATTTT.

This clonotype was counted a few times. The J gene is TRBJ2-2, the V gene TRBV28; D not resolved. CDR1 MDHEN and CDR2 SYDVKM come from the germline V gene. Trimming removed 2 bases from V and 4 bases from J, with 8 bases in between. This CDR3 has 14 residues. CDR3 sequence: CASSLTQATGELFF. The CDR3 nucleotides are TGTGCCAGCAGTTTAACCCAGGCCACCGGGGAGCTGTTTTTT.

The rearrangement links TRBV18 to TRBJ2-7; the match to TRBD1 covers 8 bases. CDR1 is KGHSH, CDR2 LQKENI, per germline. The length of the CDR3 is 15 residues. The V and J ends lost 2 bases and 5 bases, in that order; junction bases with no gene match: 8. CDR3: CASSPGQGVLNEQYV. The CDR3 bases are TGTGCCAGCTCACCAGGACAGGGTGTACTCAACGAGCAGTACGTC.

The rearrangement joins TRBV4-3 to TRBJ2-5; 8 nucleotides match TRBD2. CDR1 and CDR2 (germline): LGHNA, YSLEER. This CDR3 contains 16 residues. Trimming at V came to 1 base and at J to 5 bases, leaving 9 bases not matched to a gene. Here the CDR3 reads CASSQAFGGAGETQYF. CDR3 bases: TGCGCCAGCAGCCAAGCTTTCGGGGGGGCGGGGGAGACCCAGTACTTC.

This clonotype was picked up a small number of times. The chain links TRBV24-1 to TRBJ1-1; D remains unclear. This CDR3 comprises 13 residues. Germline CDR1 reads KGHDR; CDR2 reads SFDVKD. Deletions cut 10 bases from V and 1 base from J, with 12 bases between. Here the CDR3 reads CATRDTSNTEAFF. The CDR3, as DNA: TGTGCCACTAGAGACACCTCGAACACTGAAGCTTTCTTT.

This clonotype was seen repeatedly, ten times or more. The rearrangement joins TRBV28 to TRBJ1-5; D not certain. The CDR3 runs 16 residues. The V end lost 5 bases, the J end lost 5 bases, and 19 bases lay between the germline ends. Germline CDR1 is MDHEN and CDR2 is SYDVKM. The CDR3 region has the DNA TGTGCCAGCAGTAATATAGCGGGAAGGCAGGATCAGCCCCAGCATTTT. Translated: CASSNIAGRQDQPQHF.

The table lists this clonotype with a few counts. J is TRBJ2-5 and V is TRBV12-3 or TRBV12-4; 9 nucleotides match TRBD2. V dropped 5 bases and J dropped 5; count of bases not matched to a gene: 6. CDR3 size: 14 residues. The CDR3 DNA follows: TGTGCCAGCAGTACAAGCGGGGGGAAGGAGACCCAGTACTTC. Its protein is CASSTSGGKETQYF.

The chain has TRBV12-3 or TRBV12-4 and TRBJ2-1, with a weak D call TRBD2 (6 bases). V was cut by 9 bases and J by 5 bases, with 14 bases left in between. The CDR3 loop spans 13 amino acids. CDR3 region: CASVPGLDNEQFF. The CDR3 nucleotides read TGTGCCAGTGTTCCGGGACTGGACAATGAGCAGTTCTTC.

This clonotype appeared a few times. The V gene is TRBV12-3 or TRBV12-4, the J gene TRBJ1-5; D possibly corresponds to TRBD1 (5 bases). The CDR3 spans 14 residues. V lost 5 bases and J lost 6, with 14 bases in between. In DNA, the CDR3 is TGTGCCAGCAGTCTTCATGGGGGGGGTCAGCCCCAGCATTTT. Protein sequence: CASSLHGGGQPQHF.

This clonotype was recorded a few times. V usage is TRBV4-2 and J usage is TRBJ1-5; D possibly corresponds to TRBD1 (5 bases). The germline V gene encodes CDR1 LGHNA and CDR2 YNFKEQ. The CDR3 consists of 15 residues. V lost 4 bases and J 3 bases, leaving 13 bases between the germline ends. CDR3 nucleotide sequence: TGTGCCAGCAGCCCAGACCGGGACCCCAATCAGCCCCAGCATTTT. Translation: CASSPDRDPNQPQHF.

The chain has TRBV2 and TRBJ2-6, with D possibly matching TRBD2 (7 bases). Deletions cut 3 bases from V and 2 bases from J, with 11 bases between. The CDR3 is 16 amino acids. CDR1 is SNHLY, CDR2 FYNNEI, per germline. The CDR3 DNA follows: TGTGCCAGCAGTGAGGGGGGGCCGGCTGGGGCCAACGTCCTGACTTTC. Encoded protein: CASSEGGPAGANVLTF.

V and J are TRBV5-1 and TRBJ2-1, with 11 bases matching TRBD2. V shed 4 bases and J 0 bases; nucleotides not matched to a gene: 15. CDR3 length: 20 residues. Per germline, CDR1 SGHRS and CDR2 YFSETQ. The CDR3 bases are TGCGCCAGCAGCCGATGGCTTAGGACTAGCGGGTTACGCTCCTACAATGAGCAGTTCTTC. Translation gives CASSRWLRTSGLRSYNEQFF.

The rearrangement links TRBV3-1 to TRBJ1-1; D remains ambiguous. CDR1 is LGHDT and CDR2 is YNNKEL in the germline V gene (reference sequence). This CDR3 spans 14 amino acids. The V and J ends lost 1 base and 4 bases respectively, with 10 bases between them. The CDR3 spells CASSQGGLSTEAFF. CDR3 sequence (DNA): TGTGCCAGCAGCCAAGGAGGGTTGAGCACTGAAGCTTTCTTT.